This TCR beta chain was identified during a study of blood T cell repertoires in COVID-19. In the original processing: Using reference gene primer amplification, nucleated cell counts were estimated. This table comes from immunoSEQ multiplex PCR, and its TCRdb copy is limited to in-frame clones, with some not included. The V and J calls and clone size come from that table; D and trimming were worked out from the DNA. The sample contains fewer than 400,000 clones, roughly 90% of which appear only once. V shed 3 bases and J shed 10 bases, with 9 bases lying between them. The CDR3 runs 11 residues. In germline, CDR1 is SNHLY, CDR2 FYNNEI.

The TCR was taken from a woman in her twenties or thirties with COVID-19, enrolled during active disease. The chain couples TRBV2 to TRBJ2-5; D is perhaps TRBD1 (5 bases). Sequencing was performed on peripheral blood. The CDR3 sequence is CASSDRVVQYF. The DNA for the CDR3 is TGTGCCAGCAGTGACAGGGTGGTCCAGTACTTC.